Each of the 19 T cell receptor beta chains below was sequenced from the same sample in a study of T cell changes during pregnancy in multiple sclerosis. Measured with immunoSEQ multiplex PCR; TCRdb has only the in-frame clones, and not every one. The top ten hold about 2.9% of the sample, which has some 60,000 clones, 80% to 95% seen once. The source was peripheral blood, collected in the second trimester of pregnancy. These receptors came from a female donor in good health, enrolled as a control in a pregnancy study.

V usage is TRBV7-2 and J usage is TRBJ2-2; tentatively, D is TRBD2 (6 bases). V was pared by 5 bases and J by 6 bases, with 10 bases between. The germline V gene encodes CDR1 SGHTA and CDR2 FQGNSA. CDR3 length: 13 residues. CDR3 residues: CASSRGGAGELFF. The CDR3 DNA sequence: TGTGCCAGCAGCAGGGGCGGGGCCGGGGAGCTGTTTTTT.

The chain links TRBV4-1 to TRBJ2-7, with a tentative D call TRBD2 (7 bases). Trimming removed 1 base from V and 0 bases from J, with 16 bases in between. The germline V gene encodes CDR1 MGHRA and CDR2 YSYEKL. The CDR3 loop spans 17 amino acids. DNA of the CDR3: TGCGCCAGCAGCCAAGGAGGTGGGGGGGCGGGCTCCTACGAGCAGTACTTC. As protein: CASSQGGGGAGSYEQYF.

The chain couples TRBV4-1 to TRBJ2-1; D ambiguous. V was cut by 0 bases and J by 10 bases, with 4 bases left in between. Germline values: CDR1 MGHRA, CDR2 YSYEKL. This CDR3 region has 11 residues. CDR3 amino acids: CASSQDLEQFF. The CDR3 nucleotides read TGCGCCAGCAGCCAAGACTTGGAGCAGTTCTTC.

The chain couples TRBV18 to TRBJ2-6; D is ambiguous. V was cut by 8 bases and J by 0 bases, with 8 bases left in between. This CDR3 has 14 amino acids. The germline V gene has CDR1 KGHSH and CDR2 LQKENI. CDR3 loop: CASRPSSGANVLTF. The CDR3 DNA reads TGTGCCAGCCGTCCCAGCTCTGGGGCCAACGTCCTGACTTTC.

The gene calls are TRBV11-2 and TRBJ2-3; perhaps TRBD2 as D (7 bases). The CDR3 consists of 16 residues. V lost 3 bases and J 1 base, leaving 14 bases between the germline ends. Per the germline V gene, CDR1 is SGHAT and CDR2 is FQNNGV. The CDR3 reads CASSFSGGRGTDTQYF. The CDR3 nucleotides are TGTGCCAGCAGCTTCTCGGGGGGCCGGGGCACAGATACGCAGTATTTT.

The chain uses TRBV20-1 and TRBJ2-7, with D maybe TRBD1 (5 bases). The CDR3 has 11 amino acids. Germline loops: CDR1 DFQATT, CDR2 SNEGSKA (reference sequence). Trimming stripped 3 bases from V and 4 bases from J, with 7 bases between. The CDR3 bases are TGCAGTGCTAGGCAGGGATACGAGCAGTACTTC. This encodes CSARQGYEQYF.

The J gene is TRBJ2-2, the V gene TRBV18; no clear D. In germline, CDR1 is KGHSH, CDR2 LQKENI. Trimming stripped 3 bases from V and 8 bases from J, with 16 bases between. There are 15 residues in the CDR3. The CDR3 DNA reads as TGTGCCAGCTCACCTCTCCGGGTAGAGATGGGGGAGCTGTTTTTT. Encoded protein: CASSPLRVEMGELFF.

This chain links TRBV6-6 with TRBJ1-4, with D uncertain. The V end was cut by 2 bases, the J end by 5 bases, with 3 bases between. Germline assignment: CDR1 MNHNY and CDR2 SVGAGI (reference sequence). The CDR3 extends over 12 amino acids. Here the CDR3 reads CASSYLNEKLFF. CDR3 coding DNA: TGTGCCAGCAGTTACCTCAATGAAAAACTGTTTTTT.

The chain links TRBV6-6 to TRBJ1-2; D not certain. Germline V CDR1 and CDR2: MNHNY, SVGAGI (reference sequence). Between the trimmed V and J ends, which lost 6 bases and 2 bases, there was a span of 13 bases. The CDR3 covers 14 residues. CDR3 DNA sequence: TGTGCCAGCAGCCCTCTTCCCAGAAACTATGGCTACACCTTC. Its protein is CASSPLPRNYGYTF.

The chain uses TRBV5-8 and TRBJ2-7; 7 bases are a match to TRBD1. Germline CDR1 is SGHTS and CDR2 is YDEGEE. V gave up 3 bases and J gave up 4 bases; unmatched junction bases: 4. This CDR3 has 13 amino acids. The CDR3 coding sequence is TGTGCCAGCAGCTCAAAGGGACAGTACGAGCAGTACTTC. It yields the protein CASSSKGQYEQYF.

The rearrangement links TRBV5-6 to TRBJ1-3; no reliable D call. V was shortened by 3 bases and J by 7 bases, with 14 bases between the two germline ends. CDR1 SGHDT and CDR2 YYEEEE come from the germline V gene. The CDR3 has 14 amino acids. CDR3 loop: CASSSMSRRNTIYF. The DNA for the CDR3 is TGTGCCAGCAGCTCCATGAGCAGGCGCAACACCATATATTTT.

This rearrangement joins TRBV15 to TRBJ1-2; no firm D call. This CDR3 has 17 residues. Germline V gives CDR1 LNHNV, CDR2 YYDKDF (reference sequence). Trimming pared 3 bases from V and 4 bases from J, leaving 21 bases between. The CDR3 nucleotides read TGTGCCACCAGCAGTGGTTTATCTAGTGGTCGGAGCTATGGCTACACCTTC. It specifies CATSSGLSSGRSYGYTF.

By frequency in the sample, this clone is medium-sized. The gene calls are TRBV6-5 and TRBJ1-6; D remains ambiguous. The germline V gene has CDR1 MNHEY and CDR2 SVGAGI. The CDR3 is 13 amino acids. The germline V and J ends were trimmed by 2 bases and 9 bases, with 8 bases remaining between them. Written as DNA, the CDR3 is TGTGCCAGCAGTTACGAGGGTCTTTCACCCCTCCACTTT. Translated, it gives CASSYEGLSPLHF.

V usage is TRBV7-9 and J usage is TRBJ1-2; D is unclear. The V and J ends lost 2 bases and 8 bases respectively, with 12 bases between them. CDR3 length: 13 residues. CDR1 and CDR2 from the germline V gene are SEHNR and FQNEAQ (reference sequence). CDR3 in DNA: TGTGCCAGCAGCTTAACAACATTCTCGGGCTACACCTTC. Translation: CASSLTTFSGYTF.

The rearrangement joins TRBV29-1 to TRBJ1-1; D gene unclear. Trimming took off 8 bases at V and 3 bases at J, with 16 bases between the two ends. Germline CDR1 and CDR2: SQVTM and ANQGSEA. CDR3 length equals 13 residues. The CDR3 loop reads CSRYLTGDTEAFF. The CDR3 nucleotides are TGCAGCCGATACTTAACCGGGGACACTGAAGCTTTCTTT.

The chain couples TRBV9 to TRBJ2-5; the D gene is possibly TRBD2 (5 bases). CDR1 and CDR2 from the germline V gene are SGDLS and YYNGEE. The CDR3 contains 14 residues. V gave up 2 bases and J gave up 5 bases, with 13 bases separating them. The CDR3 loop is CASSVSGSRETQYF. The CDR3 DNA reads TGTGCCAGCAGCGTGTCGGGGAGCCGGGAGACCCAGTACTTC.

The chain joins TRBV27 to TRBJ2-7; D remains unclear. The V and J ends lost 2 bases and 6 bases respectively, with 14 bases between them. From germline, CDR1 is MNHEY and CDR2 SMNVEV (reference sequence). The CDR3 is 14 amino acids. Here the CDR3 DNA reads TGTGCCAGCAGTTTAGAACAGCCCTATACCGAGCAGTACTTC. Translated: CASSLEQPYTEQYF.

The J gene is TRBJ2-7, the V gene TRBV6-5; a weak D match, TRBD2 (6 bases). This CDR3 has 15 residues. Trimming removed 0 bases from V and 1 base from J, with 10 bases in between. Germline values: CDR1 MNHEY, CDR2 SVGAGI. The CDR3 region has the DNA TGTGCCAGCAGTTACTCGAAGGAGGGGTCCTACGAGCAGTACTTC. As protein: CASSYSKEGSYEQYF.

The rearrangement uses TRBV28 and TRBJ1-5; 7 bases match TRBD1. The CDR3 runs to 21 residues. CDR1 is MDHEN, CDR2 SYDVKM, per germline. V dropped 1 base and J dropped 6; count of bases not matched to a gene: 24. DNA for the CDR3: TGTGCCAGCAGTTTATTTGGGCGGCGGGCTGCGGGACAGTCTCCGAGTCAGCCCCAGCATTTT. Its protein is CASSLFGRRAAGQSPSQPQHF. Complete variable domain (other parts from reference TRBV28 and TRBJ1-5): DVKVTQSSRYLVKRTGEKVFLECVQDMDHENMFWYRQDPGLGLRLIYFSYDVKMKEKGDIPEGYSVSREKKERFSLILESASTNQTSMYLCASSLFGRRAAGQSPSQPQHFGDGTRLSIL.